Each of the 29 T cell receptor beta chains below was sequenced from the same sample in a study of metastatic and nonmetastatic thyroid tumors. Using MiXCR, TCRdb re-called clones from the PCR reads. The table records roughly 33,000 clones, about a sixth of them present only once. There were no patients who had received any treatment before thyroid surgery. Sequencing was carried out using blood. These receptors all stem from a male donor with papillary thyroid cancer or a benign thyroid nodule (not recorded which). Some clones in this sample may be carry-over from other donors' samples.

This clone was picked up many times. The chain is built from TRBV20-1 and TRBJ2-1; 12 bases align to TRBD2. The CDR3 sequence is 16 residues long. The V segment lost 3 bases and the J segment 2 bases; nucleotides outside the gene matches: 5. The V gene's germline CDR1 is DFQATT and CDR2 SNEGSKA (reference sequence). This CDR3 reads CSARDPSGGAYNEQFF. The CDR3 bases are TGCAGTGCTAGGGACCCTAGCGGGGGGGCCTACAATGAGCAGTTCTTC.

This clone was recorded many times. The J gene is TRBJ2-4, the V gene TRBV27; D perhaps matches TRBD1 (5 bases). V dropped 6 bases and J dropped 2 bases, with 23 bases sitting between them. From germline, CDR1 is MNHEY and CDR2 SMNVEV (reference sequence). This CDR3 comprises 18 residues. In nucleotides, the CDR3 is TGTGCCAGCAGCCTTAGGGCCTTTGACAGTTCCACCAAAAACATTCAGTACTTC. This translates into CASSLRAFDSSTKNIQYF.

The chain combines TRBV28 with TRBJ2-5; D might be TRBD2 (5 bases). CDR3 size: 15 residues. The germline CDR1 and CDR2 sequences are MDHEN and SYDVKM. V lost 3 bases and J lost 3, with 14 bases in between. CDR3 in DNA: TGTGCCAGCAGTTTCTCCGGGAAAACGGAAGAGACCCAGTACTTC. This translates into CASSFSGKTEETQYF.

The chain uses TRBV19 and TRBJ1-6, with D perhaps matching TRBD1 (5 bases). CDR3 length: 14 residues. Trimming stripped 3 bases from V and 7 bases from J, with 10 bases between. Germline V gene sequence: CDR1 LNHDA, CDR2 SQIVND (reference sequence). CDR3 coding DNA: TGTGCCAGTAGTATCCAGGGAACGAATTCACCCCTCCACTTT. Its protein product is CASSIQGTNSPLHF.

The rearrangement uses TRBV12-3 or TRBV12-4 and TRBJ1-2; TRBD1 matches at 7 bases. The J segment lost 7 bases and the V segment lost 3 bases, leaving 2 bases of the junction unmatched. CDR3 size: 12 residues. This chain's CDR3 is CASSLYRGGYTF. The CDR3 nucleotides read TGTGCCAGCAGTTTGTACAGGGGTGGCTACACCTTC.

This clone was counted a few times. One end of the junction does not line up with germline, which may come from a read error. The chain uses TRBV6-1 and TRBJ2-1, with D perhaps being TRBD1 or TRBD2 (5 bases each). Germline CDR1 is MNHNS and CDR2 is SASEGT. This CDR3 region has 12 residues. The CDR3 sequence: CASSEVRDVKFF. In nucleotides, the CDR3 is TGTGCCAGCAGTGAAGTTCGGGACGTAAAGTTCTTT.

The V call is TRBV7-6, the J call TRBJ2-1, with D possibly matching TRBD2 (6 bases). Germline CDR1 SGHVS, CDR2 FNYEAQ. The CDR3 covers 15 residues. V was clipped by 5 bases and J by 4 bases, with 15 bases between them. The CDR3 region has the DNA TGTGCCAGCAGCCCTAGACTAGTTCGGTACAATGAGCAGTTCTTC. This sequence encodes CASSPRLVRYNEQFF.

Ten or more counts support this clone. V usage is TRBV2 and J usage is TRBJ1-1; D is possibly TRBD1 (5 bases). The CDR3 covers 14 residues. Germline V CDR1 and CDR2: SNHLY, FYNNEI. Trimming pared 4 bases from V and 0 bases from J, leaving 9 bases between. CDR3 sequence: CASSGQYMNTEAFF. CDR3 in DNA: TGTGCCAGCAGTGGACAGTACATGAACACTGAAGCTTTCTTT.

The gene calls are TRBV28 and TRBJ1-2; D is ambiguous. The CDR3 contains 12 residues. Germline CDR1 MDHEN, CDR2 SYDVKM. V was cut by 8 bases and J by 1 base, with 8 bases left in between. CDR3 loop: CASYVLNYGYTF. The DNA for the CDR3 is TGTGCCAGCTACGTGCTTAACTATGGCTACACCTTC.

This chain links TRBV28 with TRBJ1-5; D is undetermined. The CDR3 totals 14 residues. Trimming pared 2 bases from V and 8 bases from J, leaving 13 bases between. Germline CDR1 and CDR2: MDHEN and SYDVKM. CDR3 DNA: TGTGCCAGCAGTTTAGGAGCTTCCTCGGAGCCCCAGCATTTT. Protein sequence: CASSLGASSEPQHF.

The table lists this clone with many counts. V usage is TRBV2 and J usage is TRBJ2-1; 8 nucleotides match TRBD2. V shed 4 bases and J 7 bases; nucleotides not matched to a gene: 6. Per germline, CDR1 SNHLY and CDR2 FYNNEI. CDR3 length equals 14 residues. Written as DNA, the CDR3 is TGTGCCAGCAGTGTAACGGGAGGGCCGAATGAGCAGTTCTTC. Translating it yields CASSVTGGPNEQFF. The entire variable domain, with the rest obtained from reference TRBV2 and TRBJ2-1, is as follows: EPEVTQTPSHQVTQMGQEVILRCVPISNHLYFYWYRQILGQKVEFLVSFYNNEISEKSEIFDDQFSVERPDGSNFTLKIRSTKLEDSAMYFCASSVTGGPNEQFFGPGTRLTVL.

A note on this clone: A junction boundary mismatches the germline segment, possibly from a read error. The chain joins TRBV12-3 or TRBV12-4 to TRBJ1-5, with a possible D match to TRBD1 (6 bases). The CDR3 runs 16 residues. The CDR3 loop is CASSYGQRGVSQPQHF. CDR3 nucleotides: TGTGCCAGCAGCTACGGACAGCGAGGAGTGTCTCAGCCACAGCATTTT.

This clone was counted a few times. This likely comes from a read error, as the CDR3 has no conserved phenylalanine or tryptophan at its end. This chain links TRBV7-2 with TRBJ2-1; D is unclear. The CDR3 totals 13 residues. The germline V gene has CDR1 SGHTA and CDR2 FQGNSA. V was cut by 11 bases and J by 7 bases, with 18 bases left in between. CDR3 in amino acids: CAGATLGKNEQFL. The DNA of the CDR3 is TGTGCCGGAGCGACACTGGGGAAAAATGAGCAGTTCCTC.

This clone has ten or more counts. This chain connects TRBV11-2 to TRBJ2-7; D may correspond to TRBD1 or TRBD2 (5 bases each). V dropped 0 bases and J dropped 0 bases, with 12 bases sitting between them. The V gene's germline CDR1 is SGHAT and CDR2 FQNNGV. CDR3 length: 16 amino acids. For the CDR3, the DNA is TGTGCCAGCAGCTTAGATTTACGGGGACCCTCCTACGAGCAGTACTTC. This encodes CASSLDLRGPSYEQYF.

This clone was recorded many times. Here the CDR3 reads CASGALGSAYGYTF. CDR3 nucleotides: TGTGCCAGCGGCGCTTTGGGGAGCGCCTATGGCTACACCTTC. This chain links TRBV3-1 with TRBJ1-2; unclear D gene. The germline V and J ends were trimmed by 8 bases and 4 bases, with 17 bases remaining between them. The CDR3 consists of 14 residues. CDR1 is LGHDT, CDR2 YNNKEL, per germline (reference sequence).

This clone occurred once. This CDR3 fails to terminate in the conserved phenylalanine or tryptophan, so it likely reflects a read error. The V gene is TRBV6-9, the J gene TRBJ1-6; D remains ambiguous. Per the germline V gene, CDR1 is MNHGY and CDR2 is SVAAGI. The CDR3 is 16 amino acids. The CDR3 coding sequence is TGTGCCAGCAGTTTAAGACACCTCCTCTATAAGTCACCCCTCCACATT. Protein: CASSLRHLLYKSPLHI.

J is TRBJ1-3 and V is TRBV5-1, with D possibly being TRBD1 (6 bases). CDR3 size: 14 residues. Looked up from germline, CDR1 is SGHRS and CDR2 is YFSETQ. With 3 bases removed from V and 2 bases from J, the gap between germline ends came to 9 bases. CDR3: CASSSSGAGNTIYF. The CDR3, as DNA: TGCGCCAGCAGCTCCTCAGGGGCTGGAAACACCATATATTTT.

This clone was seen a few times. A single base separates this from a much larger clone, so it may be a read error. Other nucleotide sequences in the sample specify the same CDR3. J is TRBJ2-5 and V is TRBV9; D gene uncertain. Trimming took off 4 bases at V and 1 base at J, with 14 bases between the two ends. The CDR3 length is 15 residues. Per the germline V gene, CDR1 is SGDLS and CDR2 is YYNGEE. The CDR3 loop is CASSPGGELQETQYF. CDR3 in DNA: TGTGCCAGCAGCCCAGGCGGTGAGCTCCAAGAGACCCAGTACTTC.

The chain is built from TRBV30 and TRBJ1-5, with D possibly TRBD1 on 5 matching bases. Germline V CDR1 and CDR2: GTSNPN, SVGIG (reference sequence). The V gene lost 5 bases and the J gene lost 2 bases, with 7 bases spanning the gap. This CDR3 is 12 amino acids long. This chain's CDR3 is CAWGGGNQPQHF. DNA of the CDR3: TGTGCCTGGGGAGGGGGCAATCAGCCCCAGCATTTT.

This clone occurred once. The rearrangement links TRBV9 to TRBJ2-2; D remains unclear. This CDR3 spans 13 amino acids. CDR1 is SGDLS, CDR2 YYNGEE, per germline. Trimming took off 4 bases at V and 3 bases at J, with 7 bases between the two ends. CDR3: CASSSTDTGELFF. The DNA for the CDR3 is TGTGCCAGCAGCTCCACAGACACCGGGGAGCTGTTTTTT.

Concerning this clone itself: One junction end does not reproduce the germline sequence, and a read error may be involved. CDR3 bases: TGTGCCGGTAGTGCCACCGGGACGGGCGTTAATAGCAATCAGCCCCAGCATTTT. Translated: CAGSATGTGVNSNQPQHF. The chain carries TRBV19 and TRBJ1-5, with D maybe TRBD1 (5 bases). This CDR3 is built from 18 residues. Germline V gene lookup returns CDR1 LNHDA and CDR2 SQIVND (reference sequence).

There are many counts of this clone. V usage is TRBV7-6 and J usage is TRBJ2-5; D gene unclear. CDR3 length: 14 residues. V dropped 5 bases and J dropped 4 bases, with 14 bases sitting between them. CDR1 and CDR2 (germline): SGHVS, FNYEAQ. In DNA, the CDR3 is TGTGCCAGCAGCAGAGCTACCGTACCAGAGACCCAGTACTTC. Translation: CASSRATVPETQYF.

Judged by abundance, this clone is medium-sized. V is TRBV6-1 and J is TRBJ1-5; the D gene is possibly TRBD1 (5 bases). Looked up from germline, CDR1 is MNHNS and CDR2 is SASEGT. Trimming stripped 2 bases from V and 0 bases from J, with 11 bases between. CDR3 length: 16 amino acids. The CDR3 DNA follows: TGTGCCAGCAGTGAATTAGGGACGGATAGCAATCAGCCCCAGCATTTT. Residues: CASSELGTDSNQPQHF.

The chain employs TRBV28 and TRBJ2-7, with 14 bases identical to TRBD2. The CDR3 extends over 17 amino acids. Germline lookup yields CDR1 MDHEN and CDR2 SYDVKM. Trimming cost V 4 bases and J 6 bases; bases outside gene matches: 11. DNA for the CDR3: TGTGCCAGCAGTTCCTCGGGACTAGCGGGGGCCCTTGTCGAGCAGTACTTC. Encoded protein: CASSSSGLAGALVEQYF. The whole variable domain, remainder taken from reference TRBV28 and TRBJ2-7, is DVKVTQSSRYLVKRTGEKVFLECVQDMDHENMFWYRQDPGLGLRLIYFSYDVKMKEKGDIPEGYSVSREKKERFSLILESASTNQTSMYLCASSSSGLAGALVEQYFGPGTRLTVT.

This clone was observed a few times. V usage is TRBV28 and J usage is TRBJ2-2; maybe TRBD1 (6 bases). The CDR3 runs 16 residues. Germline loops: CDR1 MDHEN, CDR2 SYDVKM. V gave up 3 bases and J gave up 4 bases, with 15 bases separating them. The CDR3 loop is CASSFLDRFPTGELFF. The CDR3 coding sequence is TGTGCCAGCAGTTTCCTTGACAGGTTCCCCACCGGGGAGCTGTTTTTT.

This clone appeared many times. The DNA of the CDR3 is TGCACCGCTAGCCAGGGTGCTAGCCAGTTCTTC. Amino acids: CTASQGASQFF. This chain links TRBV20-1 with TRBJ2-1; possibly TRBD1 or TRBD2 for D (5 bases each). This CDR3 region has 11 residues. Germline V CDR1 and CDR2: DFQATT, SNEGSKA (reference sequence).

This clone appeared many times. The genes are TRBV4-3 and TRBJ1-6, with D possibly matching TRBD1 (5 bases). V was pared by 0 bases and J by 7 bases, with 19 bases between. CDR1 and CDR2 (germline): LGHNA, YSLEER. The CDR3 has 18 amino acids. The CDR3 DNA sequence: TGCGCCAGCAGCCAAGACTCCGTACAAGGGGCTAAGAATTCACCCCTCCACTTT. As protein: CASSQDSVQGAKNSPLHF.

This clone was counted at least ten times. Here the CDR3 DNA reads TGCAGTGCTATCGTCCCCGGGACAGCCAATCAGCCCCAGCATTTT. Amino acid sequence: CSAIVPGTANQPQHF. The chain combines TRBV20-1 with TRBJ1-5; 7 bases align to TRBD1. V lost 4 bases to trimming and J lost 3 bases; unmatched junction nucleotides: 9. Germline V gene sequence: CDR1 DFQATT, CDR2 SNEGSKA (reference sequence). This CDR3 is 15 amino acids long.

This clone was found many times. The genes are TRBV19 and TRBJ2-1, with D possibly matching TRBD2 (5 bases). V lost 3 bases and J lost 2, with 8 bases in between. This CDR3 contains 14 residues. Germline CDR1 reads LNHDA; CDR2 reads SQIVND (reference sequence). The CDR3 protein is CASSITGTYNEQFF. The CDR3 DNA is TGTGCCAGTAGTATCACCGGGACCTACAATGAGCAGTTCTTC.